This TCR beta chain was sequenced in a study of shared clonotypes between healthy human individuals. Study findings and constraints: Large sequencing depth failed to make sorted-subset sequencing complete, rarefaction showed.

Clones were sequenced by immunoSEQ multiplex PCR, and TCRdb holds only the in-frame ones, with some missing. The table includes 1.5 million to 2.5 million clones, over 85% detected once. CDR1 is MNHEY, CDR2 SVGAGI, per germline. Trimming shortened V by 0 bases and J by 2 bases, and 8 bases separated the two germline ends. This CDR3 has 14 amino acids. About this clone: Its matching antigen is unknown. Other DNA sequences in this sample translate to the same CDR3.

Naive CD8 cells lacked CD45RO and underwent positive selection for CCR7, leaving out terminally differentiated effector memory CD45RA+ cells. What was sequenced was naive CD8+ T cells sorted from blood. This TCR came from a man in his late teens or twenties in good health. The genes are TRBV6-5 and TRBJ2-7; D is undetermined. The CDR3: CASSYSSGTYEQYF. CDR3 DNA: TGTGCCAGCAGTTACTCGTCTGGGACCTACGAGCAGTACTTC.